Below, 28 T cell receptor beta chains from the same sample are listed, as sequenced in a study of blood T cell repertoires in COVID-19 (dated by TCRdb to 2020 to 2022). The library was produced with the immunoSEQ multiplex PCR assay. TCRdb holds this immuneACCESS table with in-frame rearrangements only. Some clones are missing; in checked studies, unresolved V genes explain under half, and the rest has no known cause. The sample table holds tens of thousands of clones, of which approximately 84% were seen once. The ten largest clones add up to roughly 13% of the sample. Specimen: peripheral blood. Receptors originate from a man aged 50-60 years with COVID-19, enrolled during active disease.

V and J are TRBV7-9 and TRBJ1-5, with 11 nucleotides matching TRBD1. The CDR3 consists of 15 residues. After removal of 4 bases from V and 2 bases from J, the junction contained 1 base not matched to a gene. CDR1 is SEHNR and CDR2 is FQNEAQ in the germline V gene (reference sequence). CDR3 amino acids: CASSSGQGGNQPQHF. In nucleotides, the CDR3 is TGTGCCAGCAGCTCGGGACAGGGGGGCAATCAGCCCCAGCATTTT.

The chain combines TRBV5-1 with TRBJ2-5; D ambiguous. The V end was cut by 0 bases, the J end by 1 base, with 4 bases between. CDR3 length: 13 amino acids. Germline assignment: CDR1 SGHRS and CDR2 YFSETQ. The chain's CDR3 is CASSLDIQETQYF. CDR3 in DNA: TGCGCCAGCAGCTTGGACATCCAAGAGACCCAGTACTTC.

The V call is TRBV28, the J call TRBJ1-6; TRBD1 might be the D (5 bases). The V gene's germline CDR1 is MDHEN and CDR2 SYDVKM. Trimming pared 6 bases from V and 7 bases from J, leaving 16 bases between. This CDR3 is built from 15 residues. This CDR3 is CASRGPGGVNSPLHF. Here the CDR3 DNA reads TGTGCCAGCAGGGGGCCGGGGGGGGTAAATTCACCCCTCCACTTT. Combining the CDR3 with reference TRBV28 and TRBJ1-6 gives the whole variable domain DVKVTQSSRYLVKRTGEKVFLECVQDMDHENMFWYRQDPGLGLRLIYFSYDVKMKEKGDIPEGYSVSREKKERFSLILESASTNQTSMYLCASRGPGGVNSPLHFGNGTRLTVT.

This sequence joins TRBV5-8 and TRBJ2-5, with TRBD2 identical over 12 bases. The V gene end was trimmed by 2 bases and the J gene end by 1 base; junction bases not matched to a gene: 9. The CDR3 length is 18 residues. The germline V gene has CDR1 SGHTS and CDR2 YDEGEE. Written as DNA, the CDR3 is TGTGCCAGCAGCTTCTCCATCACTAGCGGGGGGTTCCAAGAGACCCAGTACTTC. It is translated as CASSFSITSGGFQETQYF.

The chain joins TRBV6-5 to TRBJ1-4; D is unclear. Per germline, CDR1 MNHEY and CDR2 SVGAGI. The ends were cut back, 10 bases at V and 7 bases at J, with 7 bases in the middle. The CDR3 sequence is 10 residues long. For the CDR3, the DNA is TGTGCCACTCGACTTGAAAAACTGTTTTTT. Residues: CATRLEKLFF.

In this sample, this clone turned up once. The J gene is TRBJ2-1, the V gene TRBV9; a possible D gene is TRBD1 (5 bases). The CDR3 loop spans 15 amino acids. The V and J ends lost 6 bases and 0 bases respectively, with 13 bases between them. The germline V gene has CDR1 SGDLS and CDR2 YYNGEE. DNA of the CDR3: TGTGCCAGCACTGCAGGGTCAAGCTCCTACAATGAGCAGTTCTTC. This codes for CASTAGSSSYNEQFF.

The rearrangement uses TRBV12-3 or TRBV12-4 and TRBJ2-1; D call uncertain. Trimming cost V 5 bases and J 3 bases, with 5 bases left between them. This CDR3 comprises 12 residues. The chain's CDR3 is CASSLGYNEQFF. CDR3 nucleotide sequence: TGTGCCAGCAGTCTCGGCTACAATGAGCAGTTCTTC.

The CDR3 DNA reads TGTGCCAGCAGTTCCAGCTATGGCTACACCTTC. It codes for CASSSSYGYTF. This chain links TRBV12-3 or TRBV12-4 with TRBJ1-2; D ambiguous. Trimming removed 4 bases from V and 4 bases from J, with 4 bases in between. The CDR3 sequence is 11 residues long.

The V gene is TRBV5-4, the J gene TRBJ2-3, with 13 bases that match TRBD2. Germline CDR1 is SGHNT and CDR2 is YYREEE (reference sequence). The CDR3 covers 16 residues. After removal of 4 bases from V and 1 base from J, the junction contained 3 bases not matched to a gene. The CDR3 nucleotides read TGTGCCAGCAGCAAGACTAGCGGGGGGCGCACAGATACGCAGTATTTT. Residues: CASSKTSGGRTDTQYF. The full variable domain, completed using reference TRBV5-4 and TRBJ2-3, is ETGVTQSPTHLIKTRGQQVTLRCSSQSGHNTVSWYQQALGQGPQFIFQYYREEENGRGNFPPRFSGLQFPNYSSELNVNALELDDSALYLCASSKTSGGRTDTQYFGPGTRLTVL.

The genes are TRBV6-6 and TRBJ1-5, with a weak D call TRBD1 (5 bases). The CDR3 spans 14 residues. Germline CDR1 MNHNY, CDR2 SVGAGI (reference sequence). Trimming stripped 6 bases from V and 7 bases from J, with 16 bases between. The chain's CDR3 is CASSHGGERQPQHF. As DNA, the CDR3 is TGTGCCAGCAGCCACGGGGGAGAGAGACAGCCCCAGCATTTT.

This chain joins TRBV7-3 and TRBJ2-1; tentatively, D is TRBD2 (6 bases). Trimming removed 6 bases from V and 5 bases from J, with 20 bases in between. Germline assignment: CDR1 SGHTA and CDR2 FQGTGA. This CDR3 has 16 residues. CDR3 DNA sequence: TGTGCCAGCAGTCGAACGATTGCGGGGCCGAACAATGAGCAGTTCTTC. Translated, it gives CASSRTIAGPNNEQFF.

This sequence joins TRBV7-2 and TRBJ1-6; D may be TRBD1 (6 bases). CDR3 length equals 14 residues. Germline assignment: CDR1 SGHTA and CDR2 FQGNSA. V gave up 4 bases and J gave up 15 bases, with 19 bases separating them. This chain's CDR3 is CASSSPSRQEVLHF. The CDR3 DNA reads as TGTGCCAGCAGCTCACCCTCCCGACAGGAGGTCCTCCACTTT. Together with reference TRBV7-2 and TRBJ1-6, the CDR3 gives the full variable domain: GAGVSQSPSNKVTEKGKDVELRCDPISGHTALYWYRQSLGQGLEFLIYFQGNSAPDKSGLPSDRFSAERTGGSVSTLTIQRTQQEDSAVYLCASSSPSRQEVLHFGNGTRLTVT.

This clone came up once. The chain recombines TRBV5-1 with TRBJ1-2; weak D call: TRBD1 (6 bases). The CDR3 spans 15 residues. Looked up from germline, CDR1 is SGHRS and CDR2 is YFSETQ. V shed 1 base and J shed 8 bases, with 18 bases lying between them. CDR3 DNA sequence: TGCGCCAGCAGCTTGCCCCTCCGGGGGGCGGAAGGCTACACCTTC. Translated, it gives CASSLPLRGAEGYTF.

This chain joins TRBV7-3 and TRBJ1-1, with D hard to call. V was cut by 4 bases and J by 1 base, with 7 bases left in between. This CDR3 spans 13 amino acids. From germline, CDR1 is SGHTA and CDR2 FQGTGA. CDR3 nucleotide sequence: TGTGCCAGCAGCTACGGAGAGAACACTGAAGCTTTCTTT. This gives the protein CASSYGENTEAFF. The whole variable domain, remainder taken from reference TRBV7-3 and TRBJ1-1, is GAGVSQTPSNKVTEKGKYVELRCDPISGHTALYWYRQSLGQGPEFLIYFQGTGAADDSGLPNDRFFAVRPEGSVSTLKIQRTERGDSAVYLCASSYGENTEAFFGQGTRLTVV.

The V call is TRBV11-2, the J call TRBJ1-3; tentatively, D is TRBD1 (5 bases). This CDR3 region has 16 residues. Germline V gene lookup returns CDR1 SGHAT and CDR2 FQNNGV. V dropped 0 bases and J dropped 0 bases, with 9 bases sitting between them. The CDR3 protein is CASSLEGDFSGNTIYF. The CDR3 nucleotides are TGTGCCAGCAGCTTAGAGGGGGACTTCTCTGGAAACACCATATATTTT.

The chain employs TRBV6-5 and TRBJ2-2, with TRBD1 identical over 7 bases. Germline CDR1 MNHEY, CDR2 SVGAGI. CDR3 length: 15 amino acids. V was pared by 5 bases and J by 6 bases, with 9 bases of the junction left unmatched. CDR3 amino acids: CASSNNYQGAGELFF. The CDR3 nucleotides read TGTGCCAGCAGTAACAATTATCAGGGGGCCGGGGAGCTGTTTTTT.

This chain connects TRBV11-2 to TRBJ1-2; no clear D gene. The CDR3 covers 12 residues. The V end lost 4 bases, the J end lost 4 bases, and 7 bases lay between the germline ends. Germline CDR1 and CDR2: SGHAT and FQNNGV. The CDR3 is CASSSGIYGYTF. In nucleotides, the CDR3 is TGTGCCAGCAGCTCCGGGATCTATGGCTACACCTTC.

This chain connects TRBV6-5 to TRBJ2-3; D is ambiguous. The CDR3 has 14 amino acids. The germline CDR1 and CDR2 sequences are MNHEY and SVGAGI. V lost 4 bases to trimming and J lost 3 bases, with 11 bases between them. Written as DNA, the CDR3 is TGTGCCAGCAGTTTCCTATCGGGTACAGATACGCAGTATTTT. This gives the protein CASSFLSGTDTQYF.

J is TRBJ1-2 and V is TRBV5-1, with D unresolved. Germline CDR1 is SGHRS and CDR2 is YFSETQ. The CDR3 spans 13 residues. With 0 bases removed from V and 6 bases from J, the gap between germline ends came to 9 bases. CDR3 in DNA: TGCGCCAGCAGCTTGGGAGGAATCGATGGCTACACCTTC. Protein: CASSLGGIDGYTF.

The rearrangement joins TRBV18 to TRBJ2-2, with D perhaps matching TRBD1 (6 bases). The CDR3 covers 16 residues. V lost 3 bases and J 5 bases, leaving 16 bases between the germline ends. Germline lookup yields CDR1 KGHSH and CDR2 LQKENI. The CDR3 sequence is CASSPIETGGTGELFF. The CDR3 coding sequence is TGTGCCAGCTCACCGATTGAGACAGGCGGGACCGGGGAGCTGTTTTTT.

The V and J genes are TRBV2 and TRBJ2-1; 9 nucleotides line up with TRBD1. V shed 8 bases and J 9 bases; nucleotides not matched to a gene: 14. Per the germline V gene, CDR1 is SNHLY and CDR2 is FYNNEI. The CDR3 sequence is 15 residues long. The CDR3, as DNA: TGTGCCAGCCGGGTCCTTCGGGACAGGGTTACTGAGCAGTTCTTC. This translates into CASRVLRDRVTEQFF.

This clone has only a few counts. The chain uses TRBV11-3 and TRBJ2-7; D gene unclear. The germline CDR1 and CDR2 sequences are SGHNT and YENEEA. This CDR3 region has 13 residues. The ends were cut back, 3 bases at V and 2 bases at J, with 8 bases in the middle. The CDR3 loop reads CASSLGAAYEQYF. The CDR3 bases are TGTGCCAGCAGCTTGGGCGCAGCCTACGAGCAGTACTTC.

This clone turned up a few times. This chain links TRBV19 with TRBJ2-7; 10 bases fit TRBD1. Germline CDR1 LNHDA, CDR2 SQIVND (reference sequence). The trim removed 4 bases at V and 0 bases at J, leaving 6 bases unmatched. This CDR3 region has 16 residues. CDR3 DNA: TGTGCCAGTAGTACTTCGGGACAGGGGACCTCCTACGAGCAGTACTTC. Translating gives CASSTSGQGTSYEQYF. Variable domain in full (rest from reference TRBV19 and TRBJ2-7): DGGITQSPKYLFRKEGQNVTLSCEQNLNHDAMYWYRQDPGQGLRLIYYSQIVNDFQKGDIAEGYSVSREKKESFPLTVTSAQKNPTAFYLCASSTSGQGTSYEQYFGPGTRLTVT.

The table lists this clone with a count of one. The chain links TRBV10-3 to TRBJ2-1; perhaps TRBD2 as D (6 bases). Trimming took off 6 bases at V and 10 bases at J, with 16 bases between the two ends. The CDR3 has 13 amino acids. Germline values: CDR1 ENHRY, CDR2 SYGVKD. In nucleotides, the CDR3 is TGTGCCATCAGCGGACGGGAGAGGTGGGAGCAGTTCTTC. Protein product: CAISGRERWEQFF.

The chain joins TRBV5-5 to TRBJ1-4; D call uncertain. The CDR3 covers 13 residues. In germline, CDR1 is SGHKS, CDR2 YYEKEE (reference sequence). The V and J ends lost 3 bases and 8 bases respectively, with 11 bases between them. The CDR3 sequence is CASSYRPREKLFF. The CDR3 DNA follows: TGTGCCAGCAGCTATAGACCGAGGGAAAAACTGTTTTTT.

This clone was observed a single time. This rearrangement joins TRBV6-1 to TRBJ1-1; D is possibly TRBD1 (5 bases). Per germline, CDR1 MNHNS and CDR2 SASEGT. The germline V and J ends were trimmed by 2 bases and 3 bases, with 10 bases remaining between them. The CDR3 contains 14 residues. The CDR3 DNA follows: TGTGCCAGCAGTGAATCGGGGGATGACACTGAAGCTTTCTTT. Protein: CASSESGDDTEAFF.

This chain connects TRBV5-1 to TRBJ1-1; perhaps TRBD1 as D (6 bases). The CDR3 covers 14 residues. Trimming pared 0 bases from V and 4 bases from J, leaving 10 bases between. Germline lookup yields CDR1 SGHRS and CDR2 YFSETQ. As DNA, the CDR3 is TGCGCCAGCAGCTTGGAATTGGGGGCCACTGAAGCTTTCTTT. Translated, it gives CASSLELGATEAFF.

The chain employs TRBV13 and TRBJ1-2; D may be TRBD1 (6 bases). Looked up from germline, CDR1 is PRHDT and CDR2 is FYEKMQ (reference sequence). The CDR3 loop spans 13 amino acids. Trimming left V 0 bases short and J 8 bases short, with 10 bases between. This CDR3 reads CASSLGRGGGYTF. The CDR3 coding sequence is TGTGCCAGCAGCTTAGGGCGCGGGGGCGGCTACACCTTC.